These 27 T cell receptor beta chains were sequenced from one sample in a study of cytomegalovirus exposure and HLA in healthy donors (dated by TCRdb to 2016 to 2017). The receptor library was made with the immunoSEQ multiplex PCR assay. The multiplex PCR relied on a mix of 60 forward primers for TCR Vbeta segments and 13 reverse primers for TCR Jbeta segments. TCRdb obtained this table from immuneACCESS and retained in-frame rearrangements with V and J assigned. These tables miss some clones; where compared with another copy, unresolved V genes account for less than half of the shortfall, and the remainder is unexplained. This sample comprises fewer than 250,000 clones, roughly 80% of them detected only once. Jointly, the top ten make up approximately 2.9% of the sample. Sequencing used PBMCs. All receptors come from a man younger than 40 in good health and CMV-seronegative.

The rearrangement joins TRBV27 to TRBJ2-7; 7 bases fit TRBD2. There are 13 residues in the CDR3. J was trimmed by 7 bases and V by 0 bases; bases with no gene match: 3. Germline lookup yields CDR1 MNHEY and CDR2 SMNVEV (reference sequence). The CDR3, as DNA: TGTGCCAGCAGTTTATCGACAGCGGGGGAGCAGTACTTC. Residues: CASSLSTAGEQYF.

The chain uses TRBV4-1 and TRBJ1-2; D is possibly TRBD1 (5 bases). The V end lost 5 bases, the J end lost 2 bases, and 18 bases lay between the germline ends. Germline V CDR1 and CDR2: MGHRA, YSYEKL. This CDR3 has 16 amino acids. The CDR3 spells CASSSNPRQPNYGYTF. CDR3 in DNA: TGCGCCAGCAGCTCCAACCCCAGACAGCCAAACTATGGCTACACCTTC.

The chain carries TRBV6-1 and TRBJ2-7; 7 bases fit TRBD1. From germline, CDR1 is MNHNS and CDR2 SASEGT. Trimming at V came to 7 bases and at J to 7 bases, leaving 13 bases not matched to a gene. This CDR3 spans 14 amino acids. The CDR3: CASILDRSKGEQYF. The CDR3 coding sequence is TGTGCCAGCATCCTGGACAGGTCAAAGGGGGAGCAGTACTTC.

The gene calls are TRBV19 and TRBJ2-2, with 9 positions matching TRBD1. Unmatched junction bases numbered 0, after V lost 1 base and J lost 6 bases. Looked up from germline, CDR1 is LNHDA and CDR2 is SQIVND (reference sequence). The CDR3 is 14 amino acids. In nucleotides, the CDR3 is TGTGCCAGTAGTATAGGGACAGGGGCCGGGGAGCTGTTTTTT. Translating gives CASSIGTGAGELFF.

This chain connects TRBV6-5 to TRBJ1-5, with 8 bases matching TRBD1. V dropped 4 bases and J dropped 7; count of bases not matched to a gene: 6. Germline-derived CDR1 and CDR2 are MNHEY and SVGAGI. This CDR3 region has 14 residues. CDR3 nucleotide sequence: TGTGCCAGCAGTTCCTCGGACAGGGCCCAGCCCCAGCATTTT. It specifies CASSSSDRAQPQHF.

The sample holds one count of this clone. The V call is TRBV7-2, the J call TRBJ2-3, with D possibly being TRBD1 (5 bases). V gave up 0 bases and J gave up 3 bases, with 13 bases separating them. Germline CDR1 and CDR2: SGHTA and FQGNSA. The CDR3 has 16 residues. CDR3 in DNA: TGTGCCAGCAGCTTAGCTCCGACAGCAACTACAGATACGCAGTATTTT. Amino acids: CASSLAPTATTDTQYF.

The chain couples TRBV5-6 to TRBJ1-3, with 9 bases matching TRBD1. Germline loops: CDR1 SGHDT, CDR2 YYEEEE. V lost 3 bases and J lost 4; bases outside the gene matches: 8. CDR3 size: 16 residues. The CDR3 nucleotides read TGTGCCAGCAGCTACTGGACAGGGGCCATCGGAAACACCATATATTTT. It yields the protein CASSYWTGAIGNTIYF.

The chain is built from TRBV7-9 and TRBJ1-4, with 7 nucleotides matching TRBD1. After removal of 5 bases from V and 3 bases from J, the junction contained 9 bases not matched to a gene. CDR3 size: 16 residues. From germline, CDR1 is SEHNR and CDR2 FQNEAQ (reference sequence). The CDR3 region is CASSLRQGTANEKLFF. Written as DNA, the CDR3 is TGTGCCAGCAGCCTCAGACAGGGCACGGCTAATGAAAAACTGTTTTTT.

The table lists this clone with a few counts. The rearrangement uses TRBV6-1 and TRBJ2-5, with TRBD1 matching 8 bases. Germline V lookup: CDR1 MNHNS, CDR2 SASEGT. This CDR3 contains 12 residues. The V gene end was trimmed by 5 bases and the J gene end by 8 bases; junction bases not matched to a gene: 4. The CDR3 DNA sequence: TGTGCCAGCAGTACAGACAGGGGTACCCAGTACTTC. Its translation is CASSTDRGTQYF.

The CDR3: CASSLGGDTTIYF. In DNA form, the CDR3 reads TGTGCCAGCAGCTTAGGGGGCGACACCACCATATATTTT. The chain has TRBV7-2 and TRBJ1-3, with D tentatively TRBD1 (5 bases). The germline gives CDR1 SGHTA, CDR2 FQGNSA. CDR3 length: 13 residues. Trimming took off 1 base at V and 9 bases at J, with 10 bases between the two ends.

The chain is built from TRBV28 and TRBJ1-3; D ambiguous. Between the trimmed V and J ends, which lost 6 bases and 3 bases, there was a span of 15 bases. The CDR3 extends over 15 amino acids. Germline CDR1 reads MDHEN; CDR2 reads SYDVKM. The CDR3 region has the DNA TGTGCCAGCAGCCAACAGTTCTTGCGTGGAAACACCATATATTTT. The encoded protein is CASSQQFLRGNTIYF.

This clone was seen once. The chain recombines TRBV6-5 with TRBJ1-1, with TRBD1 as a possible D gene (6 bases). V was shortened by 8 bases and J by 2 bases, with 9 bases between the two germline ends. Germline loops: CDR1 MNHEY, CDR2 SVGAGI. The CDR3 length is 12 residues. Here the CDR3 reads CASGGFNTEAFF. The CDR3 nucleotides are TGTGCCAGCGGGGGCTTTAACACTGAAGCTTTCTTT.

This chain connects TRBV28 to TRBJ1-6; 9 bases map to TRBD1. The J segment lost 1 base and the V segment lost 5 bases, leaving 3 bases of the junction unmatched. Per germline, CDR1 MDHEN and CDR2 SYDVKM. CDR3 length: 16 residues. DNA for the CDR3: TGTGCCAGCAGTCGGGACAGGGCTTCCTATAATTCACCCCTCCACTTT. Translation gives CASSRDRASYNSPLHF.

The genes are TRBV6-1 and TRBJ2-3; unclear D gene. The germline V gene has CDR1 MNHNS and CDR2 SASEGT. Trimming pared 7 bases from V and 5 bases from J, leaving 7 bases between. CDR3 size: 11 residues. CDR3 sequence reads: CASTLRDTQYF. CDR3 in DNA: TGTGCCAGCACCCTACGAGATACGCAGTATTTT.

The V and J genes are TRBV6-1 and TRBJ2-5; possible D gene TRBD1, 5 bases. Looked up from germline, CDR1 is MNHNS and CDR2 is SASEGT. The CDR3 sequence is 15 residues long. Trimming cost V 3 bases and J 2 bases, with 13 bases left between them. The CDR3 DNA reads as TGTGCCAGCAGTGATCTGGGGCCAGGACAAGAGACCCAGTACTTC. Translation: CASSDLGPGQETQYF.

CDR3 in amino acids: CASSQDQTLGYTF. In nucleotides, the CDR3 is TGCGCCAGCAGCCAAGATCAGACACTTGGCTACACCTTC. V and J are TRBV4-1 and TRBJ1-2; no definite D call. The CDR3 consists of 13 residues. V gave up 0 bases and J gave up 7 bases, with 9 bases separating them. CDR1 and CDR2 from the germline V gene are MGHRA and YSYEKL.

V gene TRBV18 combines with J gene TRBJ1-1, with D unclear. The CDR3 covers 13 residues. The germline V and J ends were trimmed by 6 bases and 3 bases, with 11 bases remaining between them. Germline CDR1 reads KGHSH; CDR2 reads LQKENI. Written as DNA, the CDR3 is TGTGCCAGCTCCGCGGGAGTGGACACTGAAGCTTTCTTT. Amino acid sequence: CASSAGVDTEAFF.

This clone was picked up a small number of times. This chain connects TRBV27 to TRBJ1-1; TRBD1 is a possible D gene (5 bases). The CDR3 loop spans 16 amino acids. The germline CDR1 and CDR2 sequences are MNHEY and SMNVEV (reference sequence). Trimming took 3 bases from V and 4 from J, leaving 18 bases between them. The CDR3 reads CASSFLGVGGSTEAFF. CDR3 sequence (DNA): TGTGCCAGCAGTTTTTTGGGAGTGGGGGGGAGCACTGAAGCTTTCTTT.

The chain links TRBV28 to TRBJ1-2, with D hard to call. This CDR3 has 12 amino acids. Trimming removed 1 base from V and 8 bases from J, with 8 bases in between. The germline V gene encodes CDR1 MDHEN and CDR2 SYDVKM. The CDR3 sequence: CASSLLAGGYTF. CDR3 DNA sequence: TGTGCCAGCAGTTTATTGGCAGGCGGCTACACCTTC.

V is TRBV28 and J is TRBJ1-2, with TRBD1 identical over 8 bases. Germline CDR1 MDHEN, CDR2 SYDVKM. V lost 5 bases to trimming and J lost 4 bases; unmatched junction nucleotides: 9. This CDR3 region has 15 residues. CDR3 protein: CASSQGQGGGYGYTF. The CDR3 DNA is TGTGCCAGCAGTCAAGGACAGGGTGGGGGCTATGGCTACACCTTC.

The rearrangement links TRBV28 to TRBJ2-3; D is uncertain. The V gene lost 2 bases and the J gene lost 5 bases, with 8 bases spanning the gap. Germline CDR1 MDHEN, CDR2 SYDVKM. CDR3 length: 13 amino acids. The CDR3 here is CASSLILRDTQYF. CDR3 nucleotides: TGTGCCAGCAGTTTAATTCTGAGAGATACGCAGTATTTT.

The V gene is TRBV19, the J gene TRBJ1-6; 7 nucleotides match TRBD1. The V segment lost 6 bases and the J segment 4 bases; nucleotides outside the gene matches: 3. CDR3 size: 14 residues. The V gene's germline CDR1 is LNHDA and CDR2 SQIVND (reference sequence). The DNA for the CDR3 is TGTGCCAGTAGCGGACAGGCTTATAATTCACCCCTCCACTTT. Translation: CASSGQAYNSPLHF.

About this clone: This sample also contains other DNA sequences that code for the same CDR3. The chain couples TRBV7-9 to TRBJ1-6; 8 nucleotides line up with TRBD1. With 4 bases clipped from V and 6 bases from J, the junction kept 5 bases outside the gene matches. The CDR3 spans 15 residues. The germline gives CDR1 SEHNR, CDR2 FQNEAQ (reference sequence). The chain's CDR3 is CASSSTGQGNSPLHF. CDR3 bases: TGTGCCAGCAGCTCTACTGGACAGGGTAATTCACCCCTCCACTTT.

The CDR3 sequence is CASRLTGKPYEQYF. CDR3 in DNA: TGTGCCAGCAGACTTACAGGGAAGCCCTACGAGCAGTACTTC. The chain links TRBV5-8 to TRBJ2-7, with TRBD1 as a possible D gene (6 bases). Trimming took off 5 bases at V and 2 bases at J, with 14 bases between the two ends. The CDR3 consists of 14 residues. CDR1 SGHTS and CDR2 YDEGEE come from the germline V gene.

Written as DNA, the CDR3 is TGTGCCAGCAGCTTCGGACAGTTTAATGTCTTAGGCTACACCTTC. Protein product: CASSFGQFNVLGYTF. The V gene is TRBV5-6, the J gene TRBJ1-2; a weak D match, TRBD1 (6 bases). Trimming cost V 2 bases and J 8 bases, with 19 bases left between them. The CDR3 spans 15 residues. Germline CDR1 is SGHDT and CDR2 is YYEEEE.

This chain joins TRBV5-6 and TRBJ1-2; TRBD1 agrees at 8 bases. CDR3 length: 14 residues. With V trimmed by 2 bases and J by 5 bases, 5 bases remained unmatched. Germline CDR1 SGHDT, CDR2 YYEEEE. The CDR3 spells CASSLETGAYGYTF. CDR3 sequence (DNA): TGTGCCAGCAGCTTAGAGACAGGGGCTTATGGCTACACCTTC.

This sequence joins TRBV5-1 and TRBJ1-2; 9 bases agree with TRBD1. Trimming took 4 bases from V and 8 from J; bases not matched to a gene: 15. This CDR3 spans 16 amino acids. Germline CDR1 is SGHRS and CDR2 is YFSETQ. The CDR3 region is CASSPGTGIVEGGYTF. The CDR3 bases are TGCGCCAGCAGCCCCGGGACAGGGATAGTTGAAGGAGGCTACACCTTC.